The next 32 T cell receptor beta chains were all read from a single sample in a study of T cell responses to AZD1222 COVID-19 vaccine. Clones were sequenced by immunoSEQ multiplex PCR, and TCRdb holds only the in-frame ones, with some missing. This table has fewer than 85,000 clones, 83% appearing once. Sequencing used peripheral blood, obtained 28 days after the second AZD1222 dose. These receptors originate from an adult who received the AZD1222 COVID-19 vaccine.

The chain has TRBV19 and TRBJ2-1; 8 nucleotides match TRBD1. With 5 bases clipped from V and 9 bases from J, the junction kept 12 bases outside the gene matches. This CDR3 has 15 residues. The germline CDR1 and CDR2 sequences are LNHDA and SQIVND (reference sequence). Written as DNA, the CDR3 is TGTGCCAGTAGTCTCGGGACAGGAGACTTGAGTGAGCAGTTCTTC. Encoded protein: CASSLGTGDLSEQFF.

The gene calls are TRBV28 and TRBJ2-7; 15 nucleotides agree with TRBD2. The ends lost 5 bases at V and 8 bases at J; junction bases unmatched: 10. CDR1 MDHEN and CDR2 SYDVKM come from the germline V gene. The CDR3 has 16 amino acids. DNA for the CDR3: TGTGCCAGCAGTCCTCCTGCCGGGACTAGCGGGAGGAAGCAGTACTTC. It encodes CASSPPAGTSGRKQYF.

The chain has TRBV7-2 and TRBJ1-6; the match to TRBD1 covers 7 bases. J lost 9 bases, V lost 1 base, and 6 bases had no gene match. The CDR3 extends over 15 amino acids. The germline V gene has CDR1 SGHTA and CDR2 FQGNSA. The CDR3 region is CASSLDPGGSSPLHF. The DNA of the CDR3 is TGTGCCAGCAGCTTAGACCCAGGGGGGAGTTCACCCCTCCACTTT. The entire variable domain, with the rest obtained from reference TRBV7-2 and TRBJ1-6, is as follows: GAGVSQSPSNKVTEKGKDVELRCDPISGHTALYWYRQSLGQGLEFLIYFQGNSAPDKSGLPSDRFSAERTGGSVSTLTIQRTQQEDSAVYLCASSLDPGGSSPLHFGNGTRLTVT.

The chain uses TRBV9 and TRBJ1-1; the D is unclear. The CDR3 is 14 residues long. Germline V gene data show CDR1 as SGDLS and CDR2 as YYNGEE. The germline V and J ends were trimmed by 0 bases and 3 bases, with 9 bases remaining between them. CDR3 protein: CASSVVWADTEAFF. The CDR3 DNA sequence: TGTGCCAGCAGCGTAGTATGGGCGGACACTGAAGCTTTCTTT.

The V and J genes are TRBV28 and TRBJ1-6; the D gene is possibly TRBD1 (5 bases). Germline loops: CDR1 MDHEN, CDR2 SYDVKM. The CDR3 length is 14 residues. Trimming removed 4 bases from V and 7 bases from J, with 11 bases in between. CDR3 in amino acids: CASSWGFGNSPLHF. CDR3 DNA: TGTGCCAGCAGTTGGGGGTTTGGCAATTCACCCCTCCACTTT.

The CDR3 protein is CASSLGLAGATDTQYF. CDR3 nucleotides: TGTGCCAGCAGCCTGGGACTAGCGGGAGCGACAGATACGCAGTATTTT. The J gene is TRBJ2-3, the V gene TRBV6-4; 14 bases are shared with TRBD2. V lost 6 bases to trimming and J lost 3 bases; unmatched junction nucleotides: 5. Germline lookup yields CDR1 MRHNA and CDR2 SNTAGT. The CDR3 extends over 16 amino acids.

This rearrangement joins TRBV15 to TRBJ1-2; no definite D call. This CDR3 is built from 15 residues. Between the trimmed V and J ends, which lost 9 bases and 0 bases, there was a span of 17 bases. Germline loops: CDR1 LNHNV, CDR2 YYDKDF (reference sequence). The CDR3 bases are TGTGCCACACGGAGTATCAAGATTTCTAACTATGGCTACACCTTC. It translates to CATRSIKISNYGYTF.

In this sample, this clone turned up a few times. The rearrangement links TRBV6-5 to TRBJ1-5; D is uncertain. Germline CDR1 MNHEY, CDR2 SVGAGI. Trimming left V 4 bases short and J 3 bases short, with 7 bases between. This CDR3 is 13 amino acids long. The CDR3 here is CASSWAFNQPQHF. The DNA of the CDR3 is TGTGCCAGCAGTTGGGCTTTCAATCAGCCCCAGCATTTT.

The CDR3 coding sequence is TGTGCCAGCAGTTACAAGGGGGCGGGAAACACCATATATTTT. Protein product: CASSYKGAGNTIYF. V usage is TRBV6-5 and J usage is TRBJ1-3, with TRBD1 matching 7 bases. The germline CDR1 and CDR2 sequences are MNHEY and SVGAGI. V was pared by 2 bases and J by 4 bases, with 2 bases of the junction left unmatched. The CDR3 sequence is 14 residues long.

V and J are TRBV24-1 and TRBJ2-1; TRBD1 is a possible D gene (5 bases). The CDR3 sequence is 17 residues long. V was pared by 0 bases and J by 4 bases, with 15 bases between. In germline, CDR1 is KGHDR, CDR2 SFDVKD. CDR3 nucleotide sequence: TGTGCCACCAGTGATTTGGGGGCGGATTTCCCTTACAATGAGCAGTTCTTC. Translating it yields CATSDLGADFPYNEQFF.

This chain uses TRBV13 with TRBJ1-1; D gene uncertain. V lost 3 bases, J lost 6 bases, and 14 bases lay in between. The CDR3 sequence is 14 residues long. Germline CDR1 PRHDT, CDR2 FYEKMQ (reference sequence). CDR3 region: CASSLAIQIAEAFF. CDR3 sequence (DNA): TGTGCCAGCAGCTTGGCCATCCAAATCGCTGAAGCTTTCTTT.

The chain uses TRBV3-1 (or the pseudogene TRBV3-2) and TRBJ1-2, with D hard to call. CDR1 and CDR2 (germline): LGHDT, YNNKEL (reference sequence). This CDR3 region has 14 residues. V was trimmed by 1 base and J by 7 bases, leaving 13 bases between them. The CDR3 loop is CASSQVGGSSGYTF. For the CDR3, the DNA is TGTGCCAGCAGCCAAGTTGGAGGATCTAGTGGCTACACCTTC.

The chain couples TRBV2 to TRBJ2-7; D is unresolved. Trimming pared 7 bases from V and 6 bases from J, leaving 25 bases between. CDR1 and CDR2 from the germline V gene are SNHLY and FYNNEI. CDR3 length: 16 residues. The CDR3 DNA follows: TGTGCCAGCAACACGTACTCCTTGAGTTCGTCTCCCGAGCAGTACTTC. It encodes CASNTYSLSSSPEQYF.

The V call is TRBV6-4, the J call TRBJ2-3, with D possibly TRBD2 on 5 matching bases. The CDR3 has 14 amino acids. Germline CDR1 is MRHNA and CDR2 is SNTAGT. Between the trimmed V and J ends, which lost 4 bases and 1 base, there was a span of 9 bases. In DNA form, the CDR3 reads TGTGCCAGCAGTGGGACTGGGGGCACAGATACGCAGTATTTT. Its protein product is CASSGTGGTDTQYF.

The V call is TRBV6-5, the J call TRBJ2-2; perhaps TRBD1 as D (7 bases). CDR3 length: 15 residues. With 6 bases removed from V and 5 bases from J, the gap between germline ends came to 16 bases. Germline V gene sequence: CDR1 MNHEY, CDR2 SVGAGI. The CDR3 DNA follows: TGTGCCAGCAGGGCGGGACAGTTATTAACCGGGGAGCTGTTTTTT. Translation: CASRAGQLLTGELFF.

This sequence joins TRBV6-2 or TRBV6-3 and TRBJ2-7; 9 bases match TRBD2. The germline V gene has CDR1 MNHEY and CDR2 SVGEGT. V lost 2 bases and J lost 4; bases outside the gene matches: 6. CDR3 length: 15 amino acids. CDR3 region: CASSYGQAGGYEQYF. In DNA form, the CDR3 reads TGTGCCAGCAGTTACGGGCAAGCGGGGGGTTACGAGCAGTACTTC.

The CDR3 reads CASSVGVNSNQPQHF. The CDR3 region has the DNA TGTGCCAGCAGCGTAGGAGTAAATAGCAATCAGCCCCAGCATTTT. J is TRBJ1-5 and V is TRBV9; D ambiguous. V was trimmed by 0 bases and J by 0 bases, leaving 7 bases between them. The V gene's germline CDR1 is SGDLS and CDR2 YYNGEE. The CDR3 sequence is 15 residues long.

This clone was counted a few times. The chain carries TRBV28 and TRBJ1-5; weak D call: TRBD1 (5 bases). The germline gives CDR1 MDHEN, CDR2 SYDVKM. V dropped 3 bases and J dropped 0 bases, with 15 bases sitting between them. The CDR3 covers 17 residues. The CDR3: CASSLGGGFYSNQPQHF. For the CDR3, the DNA is TGTGCCAGCAGTTTGGGTGGGGGATTCTATAGCAATCAGCCCCAGCATTTT.

The sample holds one count of this clone. This rearrangement joins TRBV14 to TRBJ2-7, with 8 bases fitting TRBD2. V was pared by 5 bases and J by 6 bases, with 6 bases of the junction left unmatched. Germline V gene lookup returns CDR1 SGHDN and CDR2 FVKESK. The CDR3 totals 13 residues. CDR3 in amino acids: CASSTGLESEQYF. The CDR3 bases are TGTGCCAGCAGCACGGGACTAGAGAGCGAGCAGTACTTC.

V gene TRBV30 combines with J gene TRBJ2-1; TRBD2 matches at 13 bases. V lost 3 bases, J lost 10 bases, and 9 bases stayed unmatched. Per the germline V gene, CDR1 is GTSNPN and CDR2 is SVGIG (reference sequence). The CDR3 has 15 amino acids. CDR3 nucleotides: TGTGCCTGGAGGGTTGGACTAGCGGGAGAGAGGGAGCAGTTCTTC. This translates into CAWRVGLAGEREQFF. The full variable domain, rest sourced from reference TRBV30 and TRBJ2-1, is SQTIHQWPATLVQPVGSPLSLECTVEGTSNPNLYWYRQAAGRGLQLLFYSVGIGQISSEVPQNLSASRPQDRQFILSSKKLLLSDSGFYLCAWRVGLAGEREQFFGPGTRLTVL.

The chain combines TRBV28 with TRBJ2-3, with D unclear. CDR3 length: 15 amino acids. Germline lookup yields CDR1 MDHEN and CDR2 SYDVKM. Trimming took off 3 bases at V and 0 bases at J, with 10 bases between the two ends. The CDR3 sequence: CASSFSVPSTDTQYF. For the CDR3, the DNA is TGTGCCAGCAGTTTTTCTGTACCGAGCACAGATACGCAGTATTTT. The whole variable domain, filled in from reference TRBV28 and TRBJ2-3, reads DVKVTQSSRYLVKRTGEKVFLECVQDMDHENMFWYRQDPGLGLRLIYFSYDVKMKEKGDIPEGYSVSREKKERFSLILESASTNQTSMYLCASSFSVPSTDTQYFGPGTRLTVL.

This chain links TRBV28 with TRBJ1-2; D gene uncertain. V gave up 2 bases and J gave up 4 bases, with 5 bases separating them. The CDR3 extends over 12 amino acids. The germline V gene has CDR1 MDHEN and CDR2 SYDVKM. Here the CDR3 DNA reads TGTGCCAGCAGTTTAATCAGCTATGGCTACACCTTC. Translated, it gives CASSLISYGYTF.

This clone has a handful of counts. The chain employs TRBV28 and TRBJ1-2, with 8 bases identical to TRBD1. Germline values: CDR1 MDHEN, CDR2 SYDVKM. CDR3 length equals 15 residues. The junction had 4 bases not matched to a gene; V was cut back by 3 bases and J by 1 base. CDR3 sequence (DNA): TGTGCCAGCAGTTTGGGACAGGCCTTTAACTATGGCTACACCTTC. Translated, it gives CASSLGQAFNYGYTF.

This chain connects TRBV7-2 to TRBJ1-1, with D perhaps TRBD1 (5 bases). The CDR3 runs 12 residues. CDR1 is SGHTA, CDR2 FQGNSA, per germline. V lost 6 bases to trimming and J lost 10 bases, with 15 bases between them. CDR3 sequence (DNA): TGTGCCAGCAGTCTTGGGCCAAGGGGAGCTTTCTTT. Protein product: CASSLGPRGAFF. The full variable domain, its missing parts supplied by reference TRBV7-2 and TRBJ1-1, is GAGVSQSPSNKVTEKGKDVELRCDPISGHTALYWYRQSLGQGLEFLIYFQGNSAPDKSGLPSDRFSAERTGGSVSTLTIQRTQQEDSAVYLCASSLGPRGAFFGQGTRLTVV.

There are a few counts of this clone. J is TRBJ1-5 and V is TRBV6-1, with TRBD1 as a possible D gene (5 bases). The V and J ends lost 2 bases and 2 bases respectively, with 22 bases between them. This CDR3 has 19 amino acids. Germline V gene sequence: CDR1 MNHNS, CDR2 SASEGT. The DNA of the CDR3 is TGTGCCAGCAGTGAAAAGTCGGGACCCACATCTCGGGGCAATCAGCCCCAGCATTTT. Protein sequence: CASSEKSGPTSRGNQPQHF.

In its sample, this clone was seen once. This chain connects TRBV28 to TRBJ1-3; TRBD1 is a possible D gene (5 bases). Germline CDR1 is MDHEN and CDR2 is SYDVKM. The length of the CDR3 is 16 residues. Trimming left V 0 bases short and J 3 bases short, with 12 bases between. The CDR3 sequence: CASSLWDNRFGNTIYF. The CDR3 nucleotides are TGTGCCAGCAGTTTATGGGACAATCGCTTTGGAAACACCATATATTTT.

CDR3 coding DNA: TGTGCCATTTCGGACAGGGCGAACACCGGGGAGCTGTTTTTT. Translated: CAISDRANTGELFF. J is TRBJ2-2 and V is TRBV28; the match to TRBD1 covers 8 bases. With 10 bases clipped from V and 0 bases from J, the junction kept 4 bases outside the gene matches. The germline CDR1 and CDR2 sequences are MDHEN and SYDVKM. The CDR3 is 14 amino acids.

This sequence joins TRBV29-1 and TRBJ2-7; 8 bases are shared with TRBD2. Germline trimming cut 6 bases from V and 4 bases from J; bases unmatched to any gene: 5. Per germline, CDR1 SQVTM and CDR2 ANQGSEA. This CDR3 contains 12 residues. The CDR3 protein is CSVRAGVYEQYF. The CDR3 DNA follows: TGCAGCGTAAGAGCGGGAGTATACGAGCAGTACTTC.

The rearrangement uses TRBV27 and TRBJ2-5; 9 nucleotides align to TRBD2. The CDR3 has 15 amino acids. Unmatched junction bases numbered 13, after V lost 7 bases and J lost 7 bases. Germline V lookup: CDR1 MNHEY, CDR2 SMNVEV (reference sequence). The CDR3 loop is CASNPAGGPVGTQYF. The CDR3 DNA is TGTGCCAGCAATCCGGCGGGAGGGCCGGTGGGGACCCAGTACTTC.

This chain links TRBV14 with TRBJ1-5, with no clear D. The V and J ends lost 8 bases and 2 bases respectively, with 19 bases between them. The CDR3 loop spans 16 amino acids. CDR1 and CDR2 (germline): SGHDN, FVKESK. For the CDR3, the DNA is TGTGCCAGCCCCGAACAACGTGGGGTTGGCAATCAGCCCCAGCATTTT. Translated: CASPEQRGVGNQPQHF. Full variable domain (outside the CDR3, taken from reference TRBV14 and TRBJ1-5): EAGVTQFPSHSVIEKGQTVTLRCDPISGHDNLYWYRRVMGKEIKFLLHFVKESKQDESGMPNNRFLAERTGGTYSTLKVQPAELEDSGVYFCASPEQRGVGNQPQHFGDGTRLSIL.

V is TRBV3-1 (or the pseudogene TRBV3-2) and J is TRBJ1-2, with D uncertain. This CDR3 contains 13 residues. CDR1 is LGHDT and CDR2 is YNNKEL in the germline V gene (reference sequence). V shed 1 base and J shed 9 bases, with 12 bases lying between them. CDR3 residues: CASSQVSGGSYTF. CDR3 bases: TGTGCCAGCAGCCAAGTGTCGGGAGGCAGCTACACCTTC.

J is TRBJ2-7 and V is TRBV19; 11 bases map to TRBD2. The V gene's germline CDR1 is LNHDA and CDR2 SQIVND (reference sequence). This CDR3 contains 17 residues. Unmatched junction bases numbered 12, after V lost 5 bases and J lost 3 bases. The CDR3 DNA follows: TGTGCCAGTAGTCTCCATAGCGGGAGGGCCTCATTCTACGAGCAGTACTTC. Residues: CASSLHSGRASFYEQYF.